These 13 T cell receptor beta chains originate from one sample sequenced in a study of blood T cell repertoires in COVID-19. Generated by immunoSEQ multiplex PCR, the TCRdb table keeps only in-frame clones and is missing some. The table has a few hundred thousand clones, 89% seen once; the top ten hold approximately 3%. The specimen sequenced was peripheral blood. The receptors were sampled from a young woman with COVID-19, enrolled during active disease.

The rearrangement uses TRBV11-1 and TRBJ1-5, with no clear D. V gave up 5 bases and J gave up 0 bases, with 11 bases separating them. The CDR3 runs 15 residues. Germline CDR1 and CDR2: SGHAT and FQDESV (reference sequence). Written as DNA, the CDR3 is TGTGCCAGCAGCCGGAGTGGCGCTAGCAATCAGCCCCAGCATTTT. It is translated as CASSRSGASNQPQHF.

J is TRBJ1-4 and V is TRBV6-6; no clear D gene. The length of the CDR3 is 12 residues. Germline V gene sequence: CDR1 MNHNY, CDR2 SVGAGI (reference sequence). The ends were cut back, 6 bases at V and 8 bases at J, with 10 bases in the middle. CDR3 amino acids: CASRARGEKLFF. The CDR3 bases are TGTGCCAGCAGGGCGAGAGGCGAAAAACTGTTTTTT.

CDR3 in amino acids: CASSGRTGRGSPLHF. The DNA of the CDR3 is TGTGCCAGCAGCGGCCGGACAGGGAGAGGTTCACCCCTCCACTTT. The chain links TRBV7-8 to TRBJ1-6, with 8 bases identical to TRBD1. The CDR3 runs to 15 residues. CDR1 is SGHVS, CDR2 FQNEAQ, per germline. Germline trimming cut 5 bases from V and 9 bases from J; bases unmatched to any gene: 9.

This chain connects TRBV2 to TRBJ1-6, with a possible D match to TRBD1 (6 bases). This CDR3 has 15 residues. V was shortened by 4 bases and J by 6 bases, with 13 bases between the two germline ends. CDR1 and CDR2 from the germline V gene are SNHLY and FYNNEI. CDR3 sequence: CASSVSGGRNSPLHF. The CDR3 nucleotides are TGTGCCAGCAGTGTATCGGGGGGGCGTAATTCACCCCTCCACTTT.

V gene TRBV7-2 combines with J gene TRBJ1-1, with unresolved D. This CDR3 spans 18 amino acids. The V gene lost 0 bases and the J gene lost 0 bases, with 17 bases spanning the gap. The germline V gene encodes CDR1 SGHTA and CDR2 FQGNSA. This chain's CDR3 is CASSLAAGSGWMNTEAFF. The CDR3 bases are TGTGCCAGCAGCTTAGCGGCTGGGTCAGGCTGGATGAACACTGAAGCTTTCTTT.

A remark on this clone: The same CDR3 also results from other DNA sequences found in this sample. V usage is TRBV3-1 (or the pseudogene TRBV3-2) and J usage is TRBJ2-3, with D possibly matching TRBD2 (6 bases). This CDR3 comprises 14 residues. The V gene's germline CDR1 is LGHDT and CDR2 YNNKEL (reference sequence). Trimming removed 1 base from V and 1 base from J, with 6 bases in between. CDR3 region: CASSQGGGTDTQYF. The CDR3 DNA reads as TGTGCCAGCAGCCAAGGCGGGGGCACAGATACGCAGTATTTT.

This rearrangement joins TRBV18 to TRBJ2-2; 10 bases agree with TRBD1. CDR1 and CDR2 (germline): KGHSH, LQKENI. Trimming cost V 3 bases and J 5 bases; bases outside gene matches: 3. There are 15 residues in the CDR3. The CDR3 loop reads CASSPRTGGTGELFF. The CDR3 coding sequence is TGTGCCAGCTCACCGAGGACAGGGGGGACCGGGGAGCTGTTTTTT.

This clone was observed a handful of times. J is TRBJ2-5 and V is TRBV29-1; D is unresolved. V was pared by 7 bases and J by 7 bases, with 13 bases between. Per germline, CDR1 SQVTM and CDR2 ANQGSEA. The CDR3 spans 11 residues. This chain's CDR3 is CSAEVDVTQYF. The CDR3 coding sequence is TGCAGCGCCGAGGTTGACGTGACCCAGTACTTC.

The chain carries TRBV19 and TRBJ2-2, with 10 nucleotides matching TRBD2. CDR3 length: 22 residues. CDR1 is LNHDA and CDR2 is SQIVND in the germline V gene (reference sequence). J lost 0 bases, V lost 4 bases, and 20 bases had no gene match. DNA of the CDR3: TGTGCCAGTAGTACCCAGGCGTTAGCGGGGGGAGTCTATAGGACGAACACCGGGGAGCTGTTTTTT. This translates into CASSTQALAGGVYRTNTGELFF.

V and J are TRBV12-5 and TRBJ1-5; tentative D call: TRBD1 (6 bases). V was clipped by 6 bases and J by 0 bases, with 12 bases between them. CDR1 and CDR2 from the germline V gene are LGHNT and FRNRAP. The CDR3 consists of 15 residues. CDR3: CASGPGQNSNQPQHF. CDR3 coding DNA: TGTGCTAGTGGCCCCGGACAGAATAGCAATCAGCCCCAGCATTTT.

J is TRBJ2-1 and V is TRBV28, with 8 bases matching TRBD2. The CDR3 extends over 14 amino acids. Germline values: CDR1 MDHEN, CDR2 SYDVKM. V trimming: 4 bases; J trimming: 12 bases; junction bases outside the gene matches: 11. In DNA form, the CDR3 reads TGTGCCAGCAGTTGGTCGGGGGGGGCCACTCCGCAGTTCTTC. Residues: CASSWSGGATPQFF.

CDR3 protein: CASSQDPSGSSYEQYF. CDR3 sequence (DNA): TGCGCCAGCAGCCAAGATCCCAGCGGGAGCTCCTACGAGCAGTACTTC. The rearrangement uses TRBV4-3 and TRBJ2-7; TRBD2 matches 8 bases. After removal of 0 bases from V and 0 bases from J, the junction contained 4 bases not matched to a gene. The germline V gene encodes CDR1 LGHNA and CDR2 YSLEER. The CDR3 spans 16 residues.

The rearrangement joins TRBV19 to TRBJ1-3; D is possibly TRBD1 (5 bases). CDR1 LNHDA and CDR2 SQIVND come from the germline V gene (reference sequence). This CDR3 comprises 16 residues. V lost 1 base to trimming and J lost 0 bases, with 10 bases between them. As DNA, the CDR3 is TGTGCCAGTAGTATAGCCGCAGGGTTCTCTGGAAACACCATATATTTT. Translation: CASSIAAGFSGNTIYF.